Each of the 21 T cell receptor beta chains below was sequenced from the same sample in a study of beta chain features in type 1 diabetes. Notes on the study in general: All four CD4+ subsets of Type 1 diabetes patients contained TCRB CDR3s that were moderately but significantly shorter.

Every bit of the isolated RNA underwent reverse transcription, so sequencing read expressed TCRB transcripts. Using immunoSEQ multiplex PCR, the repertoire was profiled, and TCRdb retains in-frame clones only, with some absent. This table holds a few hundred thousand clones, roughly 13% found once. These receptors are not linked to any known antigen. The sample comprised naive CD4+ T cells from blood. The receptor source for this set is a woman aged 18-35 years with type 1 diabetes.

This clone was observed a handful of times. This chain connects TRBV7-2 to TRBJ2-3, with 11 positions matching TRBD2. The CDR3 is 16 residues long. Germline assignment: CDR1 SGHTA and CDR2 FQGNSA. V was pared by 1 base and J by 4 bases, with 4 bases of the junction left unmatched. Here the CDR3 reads CASSLVSGRVPDTQYF. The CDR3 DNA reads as TGTGCCAGCAGCTTAGTTAGCGGGAGGGTACCAGATACGCAGTATTTT.

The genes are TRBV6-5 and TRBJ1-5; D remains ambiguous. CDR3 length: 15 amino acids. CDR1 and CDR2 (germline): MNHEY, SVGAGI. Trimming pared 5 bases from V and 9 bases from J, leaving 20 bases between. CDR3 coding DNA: TGTGCCAGCAGTCGGACTAACCTTGGGGAATCGCCCCAGCATTTT. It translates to CASSRTNLGESPQHF.

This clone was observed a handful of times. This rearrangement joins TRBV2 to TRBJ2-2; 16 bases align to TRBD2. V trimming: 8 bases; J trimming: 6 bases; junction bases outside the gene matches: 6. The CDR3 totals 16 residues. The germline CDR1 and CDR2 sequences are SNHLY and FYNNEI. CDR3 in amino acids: CASSGTSGRAAGELFF. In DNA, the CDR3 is TGTGCCAGCTCAGGGACTAGCGGGAGGGCCGCCGGGGAGCTGTTTTTT.

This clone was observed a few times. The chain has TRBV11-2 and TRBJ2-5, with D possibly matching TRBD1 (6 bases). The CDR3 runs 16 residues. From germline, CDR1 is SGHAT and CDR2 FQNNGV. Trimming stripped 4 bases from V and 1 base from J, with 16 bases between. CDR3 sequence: CASSYHRALGQETQYF. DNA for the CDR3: TGTGCCAGCAGCTACCACAGGGCCTTGGGCCAAGAGACCCAGTACTTC.

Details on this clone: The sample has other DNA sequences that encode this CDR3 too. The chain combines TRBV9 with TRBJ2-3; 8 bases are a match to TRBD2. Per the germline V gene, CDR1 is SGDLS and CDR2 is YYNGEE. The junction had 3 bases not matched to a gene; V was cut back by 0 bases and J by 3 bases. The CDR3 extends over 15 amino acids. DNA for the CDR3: TGTGCCAGCAGCGTAGCGGGCGGGAGGACAGATACGCAGTATTTT. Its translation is CASSVAGGRTDTQYF.

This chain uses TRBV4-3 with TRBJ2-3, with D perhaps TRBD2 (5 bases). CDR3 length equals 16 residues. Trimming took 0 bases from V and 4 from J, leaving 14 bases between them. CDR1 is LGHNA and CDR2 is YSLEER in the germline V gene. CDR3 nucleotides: TGCGCCAGCAGCCAAGAATCCGGGGTTGGCGCAGATACGCAGTATTTT. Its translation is CASSQESGVGADTQYF.

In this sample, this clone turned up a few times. CDR3 amino acids: CASSPQGASYEQYV. The DNA of the CDR3 is TGTGCCAGCAGTCCACAGGGGGCATCCTACGAGCAGTACGTC. This chain joins TRBV6-6 and TRBJ2-7; 9 nucleotides match TRBD1. This CDR3 contains 14 residues. V shed 5 bases and J 1 base; nucleotides not matched to a gene: 3. Germline CDR1 is MNHNY and CDR2 is SVGAGI (reference sequence).

CDR3 in amino acids: CASSPQGYSNQPQHF. The CDR3 DNA follows: TGTGCCAGCTCACCTCAGGGGTATAGCAATCAGCCCCAGCATTTT. The chain recombines TRBV18 with TRBJ1-5, with D possibly matching TRBD1 (6 bases). V lost 3 bases, J lost 0 bases, and 9 bases lay in between. The CDR3 contains 15 residues. CDR1 and CDR2 from the germline V gene are KGHSH and LQKENI.

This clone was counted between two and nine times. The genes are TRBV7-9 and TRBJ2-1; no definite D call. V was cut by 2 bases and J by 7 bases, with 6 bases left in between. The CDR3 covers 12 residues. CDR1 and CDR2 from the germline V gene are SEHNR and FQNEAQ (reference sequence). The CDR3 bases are TGTGCCAGCAGCTTATTTCTTAATGAGCAGTTCTTC. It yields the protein CASSLFLNEQFF.

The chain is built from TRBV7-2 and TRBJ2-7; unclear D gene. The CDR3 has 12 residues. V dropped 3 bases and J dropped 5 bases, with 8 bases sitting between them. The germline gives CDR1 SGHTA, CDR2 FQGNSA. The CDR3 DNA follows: TGTGCCAGCAGCTTTCAATCCAACGAGCAGTACTTC. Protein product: CASSFQSNEQYF.

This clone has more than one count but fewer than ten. The CDR3 loop is CASSQSPQGVQETQYF. CDR3 DNA: TGTGCCAGCAGCCAAAGCCCACAAGGGGTCCAAGAGACCCAGTACTTC. This chain links TRBV11-2 with TRBJ2-5; a weak D match, TRBD1 (5 bases). Per germline, CDR1 SGHAT and CDR2 FQNNGV. V was trimmed by 5 bases and J by 1 base, leaving 17 bases between them. CDR3 length: 16 amino acids.

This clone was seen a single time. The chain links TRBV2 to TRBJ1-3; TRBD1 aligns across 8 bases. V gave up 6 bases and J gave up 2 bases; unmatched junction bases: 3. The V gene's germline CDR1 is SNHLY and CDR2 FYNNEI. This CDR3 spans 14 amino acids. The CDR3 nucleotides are TGTGCCAGCAGCCGACAGGGGCCTGGAAACACCATATATTTT. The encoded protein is CASSRQGPGNTIYF.

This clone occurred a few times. CDR3 residues: CASSAGGSGNQPQHF. In DNA form, the CDR3 reads TGTGCCAGCAGTGCAGGGGGGTCAGGCAATCAGCCCCAGCATTTT. The chain carries TRBV28 and TRBJ1-5, with TRBD1 matching over 7 bases. CDR3 length: 15 residues. Germline V gene sequence: CDR1 MDHEN, CDR2 SYDVKM. V trimming: 5 bases; J trimming: 2 bases; junction bases outside the gene matches: 6.

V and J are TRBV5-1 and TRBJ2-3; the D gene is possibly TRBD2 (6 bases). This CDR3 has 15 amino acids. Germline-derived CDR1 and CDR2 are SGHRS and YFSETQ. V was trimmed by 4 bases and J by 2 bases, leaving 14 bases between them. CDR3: CASSEGLPLTDTQYF. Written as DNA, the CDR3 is TGCGCCAGCAGCGAGGGACTCCCTCTCACAGATACGCAGTATTTT.

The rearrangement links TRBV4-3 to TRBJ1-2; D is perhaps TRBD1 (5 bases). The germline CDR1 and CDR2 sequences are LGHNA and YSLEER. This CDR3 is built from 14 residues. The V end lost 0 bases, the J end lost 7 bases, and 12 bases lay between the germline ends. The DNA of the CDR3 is TGCGCCAGCAGCCAAGATCAAGGGGCGCGTGGCTACACCTTC. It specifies CASSQDQGARGYTF.

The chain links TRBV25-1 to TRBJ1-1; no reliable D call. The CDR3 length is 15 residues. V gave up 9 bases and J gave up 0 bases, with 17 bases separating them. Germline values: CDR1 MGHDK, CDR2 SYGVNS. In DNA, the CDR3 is TGTGCCAGTTTACGGCAGCGGCGAATGAACACTGAAGCTTTCTTT. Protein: CASLRQRRMNTEAFF. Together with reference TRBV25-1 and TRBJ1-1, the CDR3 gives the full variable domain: EADIYQTPRYLVIGTGKKITLECSQTMGHDKMYWYQQDPGMELHLIHYSYGVNSTEKGDLSSESTVSRIRTEHFPLTLESARPSHTSQYLCASLRQRRMNTEAFFGQGTRLTVV.

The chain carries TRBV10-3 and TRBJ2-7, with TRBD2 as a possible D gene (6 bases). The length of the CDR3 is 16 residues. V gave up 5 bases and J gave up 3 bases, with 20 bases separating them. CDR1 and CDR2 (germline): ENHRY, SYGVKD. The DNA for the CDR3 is TGTGCCATCAGTCCATCCGGGACTCCCAGCCACTACGAGCAGTACTTC. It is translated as CAISPSGTPSHYEQYF.

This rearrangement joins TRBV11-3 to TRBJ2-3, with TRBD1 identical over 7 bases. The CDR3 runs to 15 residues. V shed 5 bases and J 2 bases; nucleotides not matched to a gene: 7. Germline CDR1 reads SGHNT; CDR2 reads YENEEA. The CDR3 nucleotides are TGTGCCAGCAGCCGAGACAGGGAACCCACAGATACGCAGTATTTT. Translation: CASSRDREPTDTQYF.

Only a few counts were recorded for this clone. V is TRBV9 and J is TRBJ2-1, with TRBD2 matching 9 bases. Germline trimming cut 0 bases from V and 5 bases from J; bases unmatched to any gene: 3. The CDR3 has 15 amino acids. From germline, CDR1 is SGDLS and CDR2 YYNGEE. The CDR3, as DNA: TGTGCCAGCAGCGTAGTCGGGACTAGCAACAATGAGCAGTTCTTC. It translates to CASSVVGTSNNEQFF.

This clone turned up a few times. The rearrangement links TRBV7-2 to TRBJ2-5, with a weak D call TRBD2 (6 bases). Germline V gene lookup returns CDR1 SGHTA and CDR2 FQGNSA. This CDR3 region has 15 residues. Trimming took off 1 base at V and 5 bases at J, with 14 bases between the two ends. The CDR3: CASSLGGGGRETQYF. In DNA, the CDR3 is TGTGCCAGCAGCTTAGGAGGTGGGGGGAGGGAGACCCAGTACTTC.

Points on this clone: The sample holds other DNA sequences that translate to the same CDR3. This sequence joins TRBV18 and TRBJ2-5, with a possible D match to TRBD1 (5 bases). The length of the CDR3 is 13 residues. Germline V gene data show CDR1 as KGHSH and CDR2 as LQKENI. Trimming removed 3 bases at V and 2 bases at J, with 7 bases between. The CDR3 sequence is CASSPQGQETQYF. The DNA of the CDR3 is TGTGCCAGCTCACCGCAGGGACAAGAGACCCAGTACTTC.